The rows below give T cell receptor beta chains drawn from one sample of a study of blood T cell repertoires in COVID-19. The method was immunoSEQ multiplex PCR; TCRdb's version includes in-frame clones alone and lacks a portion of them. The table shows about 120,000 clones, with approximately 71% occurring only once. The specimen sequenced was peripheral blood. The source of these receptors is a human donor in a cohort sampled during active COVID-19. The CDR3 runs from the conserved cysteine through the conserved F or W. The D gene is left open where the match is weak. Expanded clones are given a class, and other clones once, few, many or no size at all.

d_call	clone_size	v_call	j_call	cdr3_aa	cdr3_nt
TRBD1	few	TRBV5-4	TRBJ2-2	CASSSTGATRELFF	TGTGCCAGCAGCTCCACAGGGGCGACTAGGGAGCTGTTTTTT
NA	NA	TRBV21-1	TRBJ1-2	CASSERGRWVGYGYTF	TGTGCCAGCAGCGAGCGGGGTCGGTGGGTGGGGTATGGCTACACCTTC
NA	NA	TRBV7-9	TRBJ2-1	CASSLTVARYNEQFF	TGTGCCAGCAGCTTAACAGTTGCGCGCTACAATGAGCAGTTCTTC
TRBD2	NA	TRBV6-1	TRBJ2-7	CASSEGLAGNYEQYF	TGTGCCAGCAGTGAAGGGCTAGCGGGGAACTACGAGCAGTACTTC
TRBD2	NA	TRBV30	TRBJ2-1	CAWTFRLAGGEQFF	TGTGCCTGGACATTTAGACTAGCGGGAGGTGAGCAGTTCTTC
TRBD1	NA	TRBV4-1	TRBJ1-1	CASSQVDRGLNTEAFF	TGCGCCAGCAGCCAAGTTGACAGGGGATTGAACACTGAAGCTTTCTTT
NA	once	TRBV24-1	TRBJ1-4	CATSDGNGLNEKLFF	TGTGCCACCAGTGACGGCAACGGACTAAATGAAAAACTGTTTTTT
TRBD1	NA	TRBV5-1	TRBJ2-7	CASSAAGQGPSDEQYF	TGCGCCAGCAGCGCGGCGGGACAGGGGCCGTCGGACGAGCAGTACTTC
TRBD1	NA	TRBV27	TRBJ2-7	CASSQTGVHEQYF	TGTGCCAGCAGTCAAACAGGGGTCCACGAGCAGTACTTC
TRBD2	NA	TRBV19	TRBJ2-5	CASGSPGLAGARETQYF	TGTGCCAGTGGGAGTCCGGGACTAGCGGGAGCGCGGGAGACCCAGTACTTC
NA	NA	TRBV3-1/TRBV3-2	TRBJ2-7	CASSQVAPPSYEQYF	TGTGCCAGCAGCCAAGTAGCGCCGCCCTCCTACGAGCAGTACTTC
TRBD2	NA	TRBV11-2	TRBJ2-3	CASRLAGDVDTQYF	TGTGCCAGCAGGTTAGCGGGAGACGTAGATACGCAGTATTTT
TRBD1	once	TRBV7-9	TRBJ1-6	CASSPPGWDRGGNSPLHF	TGTGCCAGCAGCCCACCTGGTTGGGACAGGGGAGGTAATTCACCCCTCCACTTT
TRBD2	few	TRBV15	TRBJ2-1	CATSRSLAENEQFF	TGTGCCACCAGCAGGAGTCTAGCGGAGAATGAGCAGTTCTTC
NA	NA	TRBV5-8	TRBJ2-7	CASSLARWYNEQYF	TGTGCCAGCAGCTTGGCGCGGTGGTACAACGAGCAGTACTTC
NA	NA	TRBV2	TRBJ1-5	CASKADSSNQPQHF	TGTGCCAGCAAGGCGGACAGTAGCAATCAGCCCCAGCATTTT
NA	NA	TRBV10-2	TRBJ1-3	CASSAQGFSGNTIYF	TGCGCCAGCAGTGCCCAGGGGTTCTCTGGAAACACCATATATTTT
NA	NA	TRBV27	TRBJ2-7	CASSLSGVGYEQYF	TGTGCCAGCAGTTTATCAGGGGTAGGCTACGAGCAGTACTTC
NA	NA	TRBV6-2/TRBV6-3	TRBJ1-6	CASSPAGSGTYNSPLHF	TGTGCCAGCAGCCCAGCAGGGTCAGGGACCTATAATTCACCCCTCCACTTT
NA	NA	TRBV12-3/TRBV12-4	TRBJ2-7	CASSSGREQYF	TGTGCCAGCAGTTCGGGTAGAGAGCAGTACTTC
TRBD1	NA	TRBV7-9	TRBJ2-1	CASSGGTGLSQFF	TGTGCCAGCAGCGGTGGGACAGGTTTGTCCCAGTTCTTC
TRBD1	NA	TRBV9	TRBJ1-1	CASSPQGAGNTEAFF	TGTGCCAGCAGCCCACAGGGGGCAGGGAACACTGAAGCTTTCTTT
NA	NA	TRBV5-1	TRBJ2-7	CASSLGQYYEQYF	TGCGCCAGCAGCTTGGGTCAGTACTACGAGCAGTACTTC
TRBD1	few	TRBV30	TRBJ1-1	CAWTGDRGAEAFF	TGTGCCTGGACCGGGGACAGGGGCGCTGAAGCTTTCTTT
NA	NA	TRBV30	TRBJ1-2	CASKTGFYGYTF	TGTGCCTCTAAAACAGGGTTTTATGGCTACACCTTC
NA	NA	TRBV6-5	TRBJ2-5	CASSLRGLQETQYF	TGTGCCAGCAGCCTTAGGGGGTTACAAGAGACCCAGTACTTC
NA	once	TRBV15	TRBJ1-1	CATRAQVLNTEAFF	TGTGCCACCAGAGCACAGGTTTTGAACACTGAAGCTTTCTTT
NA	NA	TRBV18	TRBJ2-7	CASSPEDSNRYF	TGTGCCAGCTCACCCGAGGACAGTAATCGGTACTTC
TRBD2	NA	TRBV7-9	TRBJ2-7	CASSLVPSGLSSYEQYF	TGTGCCAGCAGCTTAGTCCCTAGCGGACTTAGCTCCTACGAGCAGTACTTC
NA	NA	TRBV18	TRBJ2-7	CASSDSTAYEQYF	TGTGCCAGCTCCGACTCGACAGCCTACGAGCAGTACTTC
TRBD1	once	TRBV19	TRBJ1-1	CASSNGQGNTEAFF	TGTGCCAGTAGTAACGGACAGGGGAACACTGAAGCTTTCTTT
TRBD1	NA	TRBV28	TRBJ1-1	CASSFSMGTGVFTEAFF	TGTGCCAGCAGTTTCTCGATGGGGACAGGTGTCTTCACTGAAGCTTTCTTT
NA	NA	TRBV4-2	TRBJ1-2	CASSQESYRADYGYTF	TGTGCCAGCAGCCAAGAATCGTACAGGGCGGACTATGGCTACACCTTC
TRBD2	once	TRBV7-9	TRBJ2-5	CASSLAQSGRQETQYF	TGTGCCAGCAGCTTAGCGCAAAGCGGGAGACAAGAGACCCAGTACTTC
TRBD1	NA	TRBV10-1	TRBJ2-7	CASSGGYRGLGEQYF	TGCGCCAGCAGTGGGGGGTACAGGGGGCTGGGCGAGCAGTACTTC
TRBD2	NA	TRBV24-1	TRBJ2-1	CATSDLLAGVSEQFF	TGTGCCACCAGTGATCTACTAGCGGGAGTGAGTGAGCAGTTCTTC
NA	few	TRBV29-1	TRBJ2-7	CSVGGEGYEQYF	TGCAGCGTTGGGGGGGAAGGATACGAGCAGTACTTC
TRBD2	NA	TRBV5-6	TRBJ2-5	CASAGAPQETQYF	TGTGCCAGCGCGGGAGCCCCCCAAGAGACCCAGTACTTC
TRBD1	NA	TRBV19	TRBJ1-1	CASSRRTGQTEAFF	TGTGCCAGTAGTCGCCGGACAGGGCAGACTGAAGCTTTCTTT
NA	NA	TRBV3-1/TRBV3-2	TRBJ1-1	CASSQDQGSYTEAFF	TGTGCCAGCAGCCAAGATCAGGGGTCTTACACTGAAGCTTTCTTT
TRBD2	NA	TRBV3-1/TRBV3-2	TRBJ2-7	CASSRRGTYEQYF	TGTGCCAGCAGCCGGCGGGGGACCTACGAGCAGTACTTC
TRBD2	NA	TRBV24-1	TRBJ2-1	CATSDALAGEDNEQFF	TGTGCCACCAGTGATGCTCTAGCGGGGGAGGACAATGAGCAGTTCTTC
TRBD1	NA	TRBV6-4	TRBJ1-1	CASSEGEGAGAFF	TGTGCCAGCAGTGAAGGTGAGGGGGCAGGAGCTTTCTTT
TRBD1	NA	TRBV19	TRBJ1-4	CASNRDRGEKLFF	TGTGCCAGTAACCGGGACAGGGGTGAAAAACTGTTTTTT
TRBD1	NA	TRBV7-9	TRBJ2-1	CASSTYRGRGYNEQFF	TGTGCCAGCAGCACCTACAGGGGGCGGGGATACAATGAGCAGTTCTTC
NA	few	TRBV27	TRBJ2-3	CASSLSWAESTDTQYF	TGTGCCAGCAGTTTATCATGGGCAGAGAGCACAGATACGCAGTATTTT
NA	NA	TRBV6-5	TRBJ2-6	CASNQRDGANVLTF	TGTGCCAGCAACCAACGAGATGGGGCCAACGTCCTGACTTTC
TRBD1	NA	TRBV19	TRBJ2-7	CASSTGTENYEQYF	TGTGCCAGTAGCACTGGGACAGAGAACTACGAGCAGTACTTC
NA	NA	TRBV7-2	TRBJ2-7	CASSLPGAPGEQYF	TGTGCCAGCAGCTTACCGGGAGCCCCTGGGGAGCAGTACTTC
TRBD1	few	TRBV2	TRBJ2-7	CASRGQGSSYEQYF	TGTGCCAGCAGGGGACAGGGCAGCTCCTACGAGCAGTACTTC